These 3 T cell receptor beta chains were sequenced from one sample in a study of regulatory T cells in long-lasting Graves disease. Construction of TCR beta libraries relied on iRepertoire HTBI primers and on Arm-PCR targeting CDR3 regions. TCRdb fed the multiplex PCR reads into MiXCR, producing one record per CDR3 protein. The sample shows 300,000 to 400,000 distinct CDR3 sequences, roughly 15% of them seen only once. Regarding time point: newly diagnosed GD, antithyroid drugs for less than 3 months. PBMC-derived RNA was used for the TCR library. This specimen was peripheral blood mononuclear cells (PBMCs), taken at new diagnosis, from a patient treated with antithyroid drugs. The source of these receptors is a female donor with Graves disease.

The table lists this clonotype with many counts. The chain recombines TRBV28 with TRBJ1-5; tentatively, D is TRBD1 (5 bases). Germline CDR1 MDHEN, CDR2 SYDVKM. This CDR3 comprises 11 residues. V was clipped by 8 bases and J by 11 bases, with 13 bases between them. As DNA, the CDR3 is TGTGCCAGCGACGGAAGCAGGGCCCAGCATTTT. Its translation: CASDGSRAQHF.

This clonotype appeared a few times. This chain connects TRBV20-1 to TRBJ2-1; D call uncertain. Looked up from germline, CDR1 is DFQATT and CDR2 is SNEGSKA (reference sequence). This CDR3 is built from 10 residues. The CDR3 here is CSGFVNEQFF. The CDR3 nucleotides read TGCAGCGGGTTTGTTAATGAGCAGTTCTTC.

This clonotype came up a few times. The chain carries TRBV6-2 or TRBV6-3 and TRBJ1-2, with 8 bases identical to TRBD1. The CDR3 is 15 amino acids. J lost 4 bases, V lost 6 bases, and 10 bases had no gene match. Germline CDR1 is MNHEY and CDR2 is SVGEGT. The CDR3: CASRSPGGPPYGYTF. The CDR3 bases are TGTGCCAGCAGGTCACCAGGGGGCCCTCCCTATGGCTACACCTTC.